This passage covers 9 T cell receptor beta chains from one sample sequenced in a study of cytomegalovirus exposure and HLA in healthy donors. Using immunoSEQ multiplex PCR, the repertoire was profiled, and TCRdb retains in-frame clones only, with some absent. The data contain tens of thousands of clones, 94% of them singletons. The sample consisted of PBMCs. The receptors stem from a woman aged 18-30 years in good health and CMV-seronegative.

The J gene is TRBJ2-5, the V gene TRBV6-4; no clear D gene. Germline assignment: CDR1 MRHNA and CDR2 SNTAGT. The CDR3 totals 14 residues. The V end was cut by 4 bases, the J end by 1 base, with 10 bases between. This chain's CDR3 is CASSVGVIQETQYF. In nucleotides, the CDR3 is TGTGCCAGCAGTGTCGGAGTGATCCAAGAGACCCAGTACTTC.

The chain employs TRBV18 and TRBJ2-2; 8 positions match TRBD1. Germline V gives CDR1 KGHSH, CDR2 LQKENI. The trim removed 6 bases at V and 5 bases at J, leaving 14 bases unmatched. The CDR3 has 17 residues. CDR3 amino acids: CASSQESTGVGTGELFF. The CDR3 DNA sequence: TGTGCCAGCTCCCAAGAATCGACAGGGGTCGGGACCGGGGAGCTGTTTTTT. Full variable domain (outside the CDR3, taken from reference TRBV18 and TRBJ2-2): NAGVMQNPRHLVRRRGQEARLRCSPMKGHSHVYWYRQLPEEGLKFMVYLQKENIIDESGMPKERFSAEFPKEGPSILRIQQVVRGDSAAYFCASSQESTGVGTGELFFGEGSRLTVL.

The rearrangement uses TRBV5-1 and TRBJ1-4; weak D call: TRBD1 (5 bases). CDR1 is SGHRS, CDR2 YFSETQ, per germline. V dropped 1 base and J dropped 11 bases, with 15 bases sitting between them. CDR3 length: 14 residues. CDR3 amino acids: CASSLTGDKGKLFF. In DNA form, the CDR3 reads TGCGCCAGCAGCTTGACAGGAGATAAGGGTAAACTGTTTTTT.

The genes are TRBV2 and TRBJ1-5; 7 bases line up with TRBD1. Looked up from germline, CDR1 is SNHLY and CDR2 is FYNNEI. CDR3 size: 18 residues. V lost 1 base, J lost 0 bases, and 9 bases stayed unmatched. The CDR3 nucleotides read TGTGCCAGCAGTGAAGGGGACAGATCCAATTATAGCAATCAGCCCCAGCATTTT. This sequence encodes CASSEGDRSNYSNQPQHF.

The gene calls are TRBV25-1 and TRBJ1-2; the match to TRBD1 covers 10 bases. The CDR3 consists of 14 residues. Germline assignment: CDR1 MGHDK and CDR2 SYGVNS. The V and J ends lost 6 bases and 2 bases, in that order; junction bases with no gene match: 3. CDR3 in amino acids: CASSAGQGNYGYTF. DNA for the CDR3: TGTGCCAGCAGCGCGGGACAGGGGAACTATGGCTACACCTTC.

The chain links TRBV10-3 to TRBJ1-6; unclear D gene. Germline V gives CDR1 ENHRY, CDR2 SYGVKD. Trimming cost V 2 bases and J 7 bases, with 12 bases left between them. The CDR3 runs to 15 residues. The CDR3 reads CAISEREGGNSPLHF. The CDR3 bases are TGTGCCATCAGTGAGAGGGAGGGAGGGAATTCACCCCTCCACTTT.

CDR3 coding DNA: TGTGCCAGCAGTCGCCAGGCGAACACTGAAGCTTTCTTT. It specifies CASSRQANTEAFF. The J gene is TRBJ1-1, the V gene TRBV7-3, with D uncertain. Per the germline V gene, CDR1 is SGHTA and CDR2 is FQGTGA. The CDR3 length is 13 residues. V was pared by 6 bases and J by 1 base, with 9 bases between.

This clone is a singleton in its sample. The genes are TRBV2 and TRBJ1-5, with D possibly being TRBD1 (5 bases). Germline V lookup: CDR1 SNHLY, CDR2 FYNNEI. The CDR3 loop spans 17 amino acids. The V end was cut by 3 bases, the J end by 2 bases, with 17 bases between. CDR3 in amino acids: CASSDWARTGRNQPQHF. The CDR3 DNA reads TGTGCCAGCAGTGACTGGGCTCGCACAGGTCGCAATCAGCCCCAGCATTTT.

J is TRBJ1-2 and V is TRBV6-1; D is unclear. The V end lost 1 base, the J end lost 8 bases, and 11 bases lay between the germline ends. This CDR3 has 13 amino acids. CDR1 is MNHNS, CDR2 SASEGT, per germline. Here the CDR3 reads CASSEVGPMGYTF. Here the CDR3 DNA reads TGTGCCAGCAGTGAAGTCGGTCCTATGGGCTACACCTTC.